Listed below are T cell receptor beta chains from one sample, sequenced in a study of brain T cells in children with intractable seizures. TCRdb's copy holds only in-frame clones and misses some; the assay was immunoSEQ multiplex PCR. Here the sample spans tens of thousands of clones, around nine tenths being singletons. This specimen was peripheral blood, taken at surgery. These TCRs come from a girl aged 2 to 9 with tuberous sclerosis and intractable seizures. Each CDR3 is given with its conserved first and last residue. Each record gives: D gene, clone size, V gene, J gene, CDR3 DNA, CDR3 protein. D genes are given only for firm matches. The size field is filled for only some rows; it gives once, few, many or a size class.

.	.	TRBV5-6	TRBJ2-1	TGTGCCAGCAGCTTGAATGGGGGGAGCTCCTACAATGAGCAGTTCTTC	CASSLNGGSSYNEQFF
.	.	TRBV6-1	TRBJ2-1	TGTGCCAGCAGTGACGGGGGCTCCCGAGCCCCTTACAATGAGCAGTTCTTC	CASSDGGSRAPYNEQFF
.	.	TRBV12-3/TRBV12-4	TRBJ1-2	TGTGCCAGCAGTGCAAGAAATGGCTACACCTTC	CASSARNGYTF
TRBD1	.	TRBV9	TRBJ2-1	TGTGCCAGCAGCGTCCTGGGAGGGGGACAGGGGAGTTGGAATGAGCAGTTCTTC	CASSVLGGGQGSWNEQFF
.	.	TRBV5-1	TRBJ1-2	TGCGCCAGCAGCTTGGCCGAAGGCGCCCCAAACTATGGCTACACCTTC	CASSLAEGAPNYGYTF
TRBD1	.	TRBV6-1	TRBJ1-1	TGTGCCAGCAGTGATCGGACAGGGGGCGCCGGATCTGAAGCTTTCTTT	CASSDRTGGAGSEAFF
.	.	TRBV15	TRBJ1-1	TGTGCCACCAGCAGAGATGGGGTATCAGCTTTCTTT	CATSRDGVSAFF
.	.	TRBV10-3	TRBJ1-5	TGTGCCATCAGTGAGTCAACGGTGGCGTCTGGAAATCAGCCCCAGCATTTT	CAISESTVASGNQPQHF
.	.	TRBV12-5	TRBJ2-1	TGTGCTAGTTTAGATTCAGCTTACAATGAGCAGTTCTTC	CASLDSAYNEQFF
.	.	TRBV5-1	TRBJ2-5	TGCGCCAGCAGCTTATGGGCAGAACCTCCCCGGGAGACCCAGTACTTC	CASSLWAEPPRETQYF
.	.	TRBV5-4	TRBJ2-3	TGTGCCAGCAGCCTACATCACGGGTTAGATACGCAGTATTTT	CASSLHHGLDTQYF
.	.	TRBV5-1	TRBJ2-2	TGCGCCAGCAGCTTGGCCTTTAGACAGACCAATTTACCGAACACCGGGGAGCTGTTTTTT	CASSLAFRQTNLPNTGELFF
.	.	TRBV11-2	TRBJ2-3	TGTGCCAGCAGCCCCCCCAGGGGTACGACAGATACGCAGTATTTT	CASSPPRGTTDTQYF
.	.	TRBV19	TRBJ1-2	TGTGCCAGTAGTGCCGCCAGGGACACCGCCTATGGCTACACCTTC	CASSAARDTAYGYTF
TRBD2	.	TRBV24-1	TRBJ2-3	TGTGCCACCAGTGATTTAAACGGGGGGTGGGGCGGCACAGATACGCAGTATTTT	CATSDLNGGWGGTDTQYF
.	.	TRBV29-1	TRBJ2-5	TGCAGCGTTGGTGGGGGCGCGGATGCCCGGGAGACCCAGTACTTC	CSVGGGADARETQYF
.	.	TRBV19	TRBJ1-6	TGTGCCAGTAGTGACGACTCACGACCCGCTTCACCCCTCCACTTT	CASSDDSRPASPLHF
.	.	TRBV24-1	TRBJ2-3	TGTGCCACCAGTGATCCGACCGGGACCCTAAGCACAGATACGCAGTATTTT	CATSDPTGTLSTDTQYF
.	few	TRBV12-5	TRBJ1-1	TGTGCTAGTGGTGGGGGAGTGAACACTGAAGCTTTCTTT	CASGGGVNTEAFF
TRBD2	.	TRBV6-2/TRBV6-3	TRBJ2-3	TGTGCCAGCAGTTACCCCGGGGGGTCGGGGACCTCAACAGATACGCAGTATTTT	CASSYPGGSGTSTDTQYF
.	.	TRBV18	TRBJ1-4	TGTGCCAGCTCACCCGACAGAGGCTATAATGAAAAACTGTTTTTT	CASSPDRGYNEKLFF
TRBD2	once	TRBV6-6	TRBJ2-7	TGTGCCAGCAGTTACTCGACTAGCGGGGGGGCTGAGCAGTACTTC	CASSYSTSGGAEQYF
TRBD1	.	TRBV7-2	TRBJ1-2	TGTGCCAGCAGCCAAGTCGGACAGGGAGGTAACTATGGCTACACCTTC	CASSQVGQGGNYGYTF
.	.	TRBV6-2/TRBV6-3	TRBJ1-1	TGTGCCAGCAGTTACTCCAGAGGCTCTGAAGCTTTCTTT	CASSYSRGSEAFF
.	.	TRBV5-6	TRBJ1-2	TGTGCCAGCAGCTTGATATACACGGGGGACTATGGCTACACCTTC	CASSLIYTGDYGYTF
TRBD1	.	TRBV5-8	TRBJ2-3	TGTGCCAGCAGCCGGGGGGACAGGGGCTTCACAGATACGCAGTATTTT	CASSRGDRGFTDTQYF
TRBD2	.	TRBV11-3	TRBJ2-3	TGTGCCAGCAGCTTAGGGCAATTCGGCGGGGGGGACACAGATACGCAGTATTTT	CASSLGQFGGGDTDTQYF
.	.	TRBV7-3	TRBJ1-1	TGTGCCAGCAGCCTAGGCGTCCGGAACACTGAAGCTTTCTTT	CASSLGVRNTEAFF
.	.	TRBV12-3/TRBV12-4	TRBJ2-2	TGTGCCAGCAGTGGGGAAGGCGGGGAGCTGTTTTTT	CASSGEGGELFF
TRBD1	few	TRBV5-6	TRBJ1-1	TGTGCCAGCAGCTCAACGGGACAGGGAGAGACTGAAGCTTTCTTT	CASSSTGQGETEAFF
.	.	TRBV4-1	TRBJ1-1	TGCGCCAGCAGCCAAGATAGTGAGGGGTTGAACACTGAAGCTTTCTTT	CASSQDSEGLNTEAFF
TRBD2	few	TRBV6-1	TRBJ2-5	TGTGCCAGCAGTGAACTAGCGGGGGTGGAGACCCAGTACTTC	CASSELAGVETQYF
.	.	TRBV6-5	TRBJ2-5	TGTGCCAGCAGTTGGACAGTCCAAGAGACCCAGTACTTC	CASSWTVQETQYF
.	medium-sized	TRBV19	TRBJ2-2	TGTGCCAGTAGTATAGTTCGGGGGCTAAATACCGGGGAGCTGTTTTTT	CASSIVRGLNTGELFF
.	.	TRBV7-8	TRBJ2-5	TGTGCCAGCAGCTCCGGCCTGCAGGACCAAGAGACCCAGTACTTC	CASSSGLQDQETQYF
.	.	TRBV3-1/TRBV3-2	TRBJ2-2	TGTGCCAGCAGCCAAGGTTTCAGGGGCACCGGGGAGCTGTTTTTT	CASSQGFRGTGELFF
.	few	TRBV11-1	TRBJ1-6	TGTGCCAGCAGCCTCGTTCAGGGTAATTCACCCCTCCACTTT	CASSLVQGNSPLHF
TRBD1	.	TRBV2	TRBJ2-1	TGTGCCAGCAGTACAGGACAGGGGGGCTACAATGAGCAGTTCTTC	CASSTGQGGYNEQFF
TRBD1	.	TRBV27	TRBJ2-2	TGTGCCAGCAGAACCGGGACAGCTAACACCGGGGAGCTGTTTTTT	CASRTGTANTGELFF
.	.	TRBV2	TRBJ1-2	TGTGCCAGCACCGACGGGGAGGACTATGGCTACACCTTC	CASTDGEDYGYTF
TRBD2	.	TRBV24-1	TRBJ2-5	TGTGCCACCAGTTGGGGGGGGTCAGAGACCCAGTACTTC	CATSWGGSETQYF
.	.	TRBV6-5	TRBJ1-6	TGTGCCAGTTTCGGGCCGCCGATGAATGACCTCCACTTT	CASFGPPMNDLHF
.	.	TRBV3-1/TRBV3-2	TRBJ1-6	TGTGCCAGCAGCCGGGTGGGCAGGGACAATTCACCCCTCCACTTT	CASSRVGRDNSPLHF
TRBD1	.	TRBV2	TRBJ2-2	TGTGCCAGCAGGACTGGACAGGCGAACACCGGGGAGCTGTTTTTT	CASRTGQANTGELFF
.	.	TRBV6-5	TRBJ1-1	TGTGCCAGCACCCGGCGGGGGCGGTTGGACACTGAAGCTTTCTTT	CASTRRGRLDTEAFF
.	.	TRBV11-2	TRBJ1-1	TGTGCCAGCAGCTTAGTAGAGGTCACTGAAGCTTTCTTT	CASSLVEVTEAFF
TRBD2	.	TRBV5-1	TRBJ2-5	TGCGCCAGCAGCTCGAGCGGGACGCCAGAAGAGACCCAGTACTTC	CASSSSGTPEETQYF
.	.	TRBV9	TRBJ2-5	TGTGCCAGCAGCGTAGAGAGGGTAGGGGAGACCCAGTACTTC	CASSVERVGETQYF
TRBD2	.	TRBV6-1	TRBJ2-5	TGTGCCAGCAGTGAAGGCGCGGGGGGGCGAGAGACCCAGTACTTC	CASSEGAGGRETQYF
.	.	TRBV6-5	TRBJ1-1	TGTGCCAGCAGTTACTCGAACTCGAACACTGAAGCTTTCTTT	CASSYSNSNTEAFF
.	.	TRBV24-1	TRBJ2-3	TGTGCCACCAGTGAGCGAAGAAACACAGATACGCAGTATTTT	CATSERRNTDTQYF
.	.	TRBV25-1	TRBJ1-3	TGTGCCAGCAGCACATCAAACTCCCTCTCTGGAAACACCATATATTTT	CASSTSNSLSGNTIYF
.	.	TRBV13	TRBJ1-2	TGTGCCAGCAGCTTATTAAAGGGAGGCTACACCTTC	CASSLLKGGYTF
.	.	TRBV13	TRBJ1-5	TGTGCCAGCAGCTTAAGAGGCAATCAGCCCCAGCATTTT	CASSLRGNQPQHF
.	.	TRBV30	TRBJ1-5	TGTGCCTGGAGACGGACTAGCAATCAGCCCCAGCATTTT	CAWRRTSNQPQHF
.	.	TRBV6-2/TRBV6-3	TRBJ1-5	TGTGCCAGCAGCCTCCTCGAAAGCGTTAGCAATCAGCCCCAGCATTTT	CASSLLESVSNQPQHF
.	.	TRBV28	TRBJ2-7	TGTGCCAGCAGCTCATTCCGGGCCCAGAGGCCCTACGAGCAGTACTTC	CASSSFRAQRPYEQYF